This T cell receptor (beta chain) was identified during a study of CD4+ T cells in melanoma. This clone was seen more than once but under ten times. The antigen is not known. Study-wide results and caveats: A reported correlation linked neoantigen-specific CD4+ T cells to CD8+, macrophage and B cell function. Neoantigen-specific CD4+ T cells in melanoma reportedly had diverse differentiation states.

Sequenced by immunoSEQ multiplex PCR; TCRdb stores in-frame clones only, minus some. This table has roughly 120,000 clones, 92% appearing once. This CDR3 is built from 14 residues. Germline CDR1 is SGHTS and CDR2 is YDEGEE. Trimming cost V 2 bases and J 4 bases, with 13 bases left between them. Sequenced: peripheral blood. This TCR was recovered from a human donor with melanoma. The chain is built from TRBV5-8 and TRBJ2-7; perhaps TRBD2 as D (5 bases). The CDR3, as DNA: TGTGCCAGCAGCTTCAACCTAGCCGTGTACGAGCAGTACTTC. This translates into CASSFNLAVYEQYF.